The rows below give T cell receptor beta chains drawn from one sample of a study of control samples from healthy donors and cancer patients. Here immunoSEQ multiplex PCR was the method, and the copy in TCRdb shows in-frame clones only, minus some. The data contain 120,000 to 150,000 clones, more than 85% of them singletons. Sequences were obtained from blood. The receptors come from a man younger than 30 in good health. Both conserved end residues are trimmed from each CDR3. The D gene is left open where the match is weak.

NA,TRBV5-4,ASSLGETGEQY
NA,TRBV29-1,SADEQGNTGELF
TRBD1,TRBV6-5,ASSLGQASNYGYT
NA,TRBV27,ASSWFRGDNEQF
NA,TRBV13,ASRRFFNTGELF
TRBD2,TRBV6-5,ASLKAGGAFETQY
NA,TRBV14,ASSQVWGLGTEAF
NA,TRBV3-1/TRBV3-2,ASSLTRDTQY
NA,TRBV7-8,ASSPGDRGGELF
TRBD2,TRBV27,ASSILAGGRNEQF
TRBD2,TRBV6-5,ASRTSGNQETQY
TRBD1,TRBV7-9,ASSLRDREVDEQF
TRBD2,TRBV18,ASSSYLSAGGVHYEQY
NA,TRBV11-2,ASSLNRMEAF
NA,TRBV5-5,ASGGVVGADIQY
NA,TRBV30,AWSISLNEQF
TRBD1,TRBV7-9,ASSSGQGANYGYT
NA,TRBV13,ASSRSPYEQY
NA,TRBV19,ASINRGGGYGYT
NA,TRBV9,ASSSRIGPADTQY
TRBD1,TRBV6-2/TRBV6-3,ASSYSSEGANTEAF
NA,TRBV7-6,ASSGPGSEGSGANVLT
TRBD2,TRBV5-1,ASSLGLAGGPTDTQY
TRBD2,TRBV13,ASSLWEGGGVSEQF
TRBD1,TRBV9,ASSLDRGREKLF
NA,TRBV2,ASNMGRESDTQY
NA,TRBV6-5,ASSRQGTYEQY